A selection of T cell receptor beta chains follows, all from one sample in a study of blood T cells in healthy people across ages. TCRdb re-derived calls from the 5' RACE reads in MiXCR, one entry per CDR3 protein. This table has about 1.6 million distinct CDR3 sequences, 30% to 40% appearing once. What was sequenced was blood. All receptors come from a woman aged 30 to 39 in good health. CDR3s include the opening cysteine and the closing phenylalanine or tryptophan. Each record gives: CDR3 DNA, CDR3 protein, V gene, J gene, D gene, clone size. D genes are given only for firm matches. For some rows the clone size is stated as once, few or many, or as a class when expanded; others skip it.

CDR3nt: TGTGCCAGCAGCTCGATACAGGGGGCCTATGGCTACACCTTC; CDR3aa: CASSSIQGAYGYTF; v_gene: TRBV7-2; j_gene: TRBJ1-2; d_gene: TRBD1; abundance: many
CDR3nt: TGTGCCAGTTCCGCTGGACAAGGCTACACAGATACGCAGTATTTT; CDR3aa: CASSAGQGYTDTQYF; v_gene: TRBV19; j_gene: TRBJ2-3; d_gene: -; abundance: once
CDR3nt: TGCAGCGTGGGACTCGGGAGGGGCGACACTGAAGCTTTCTTT; CDR3aa: CSVGLGRGDTEAFF; v_gene: TRBV29-1; j_gene: TRBJ1-1; d_gene: -; abundance: -
CDR3nt: TGTGCCACCAGTGATTCGAGCGGGGGGTTCTACAATGAGCAGTTCTTC; CDR3aa: CATSDSSGGFYNEQFF; v_gene: TRBV24-1; j_gene: TRBJ2-1; d_gene: TRBD2; abundance: few
CDR3nt: TGTGCCAGCAACGTGGGGGACAGGGGCAGTGGCTACACCTTC; CDR3aa: CASNVGDRGSGYTF; v_gene: TRBV9; j_gene: TRBJ1-2; d_gene: TRBD1; abundance: -
CDR3nt: TGTGCCACCAGCCCAGCGGCCTACACAGATACGCAGTATTTT; CDR3aa: CATSPAAYTDTQYF; v_gene: TRBV15; j_gene: TRBJ2-3; d_gene: -; abundance: few
CDR3nt: TGTGCCAGCAGTCGACAGGGCTCCTATAATTCACCCCTCCACTTT; CDR3aa: CASSRQGSYNSPLHF; v_gene: TRBV27; j_gene: TRBJ1-6; d_gene: TRBD1; abundance: few
CDR3nt: TGTGCCTGGACCACGGGGACAGCCCGAGTTTATGGCTACACCTTC; CDR3aa: CAWTTGTARVYGYTF; v_gene: TRBV30; j_gene: TRBJ1-2; d_gene: TRBD1; abundance: -
CDR3nt: TGTGCCAGCAGTTTACGGCTAGCGGAGAACAATGAGCAGTTCTTC; CDR3aa: CASSLRLAENNEQFF; v_gene: TRBV27; j_gene: TRBJ2-1; d_gene: TRBD2; abundance: -
CDR3nt: TGCGCCAGCAGTGAGAGTCCGGCCTTACGCTATAATTCACCCCTCCACTTT; CDR3aa: CASSESPALRYNSPLHF; v_gene: TRBV10-2; j_gene: TRBJ1-6; d_gene: -; abundance: few
CDR3nt: TGTGCCAGCAGTTTGGCCCCAACAGGGGCCTACGAGCAGTACTTC; CDR3aa: CASSLAPTGAYEQYF; v_gene: TRBV27; j_gene: TRBJ2-7; d_gene: TRBD1; abundance: few
CDR3nt: TGTGCCACCAGTGATTCCCGGACAGGCCCCCAGGAGCAGTACTTC; CDR3aa: CATSDSRTGPQEQYF; v_gene: TRBV24-1; j_gene: TRBJ2-7; d_gene: TRBD1; abundance: -
CDR3nt: TGCGCCAGCAGCTTACCCCGTGGGACAGGGGATGCCGGGGAGCTGTTTTTT; CDR3aa: CASSLPRGTGDAGELFF; v_gene: TRBV5-1; j_gene: TRBJ2-2; d_gene: TRBD1; abundance: -
CDR3nt: TGTGCCAGCAGTGAAGCCATCAAGGGAGTACGGTACTTC; CDR3aa: CASSEAIKGVRYF; v_gene: TRBV6-1; j_gene: TRBJ2-7; d_gene: -; abundance: -
CDR3nt: TGTGCCAGCAGTTTAAGAGGAGGCCTCTCCTACGAGCAGTACTTC; CDR3aa: CASSLRGGLSYEQYF; v_gene: TRBV27; j_gene: TRBJ2-7; d_gene: -; abundance: few
CDR3nt: TGCGCCAGCAGCCCGGACCGGGACACCCTAAGAAACTATGGCTACACCTTC; CDR3aa: CASSPDRDTLRNYGYTF; v_gene: TRBV4-1; j_gene: TRBJ1-2; d_gene: -; abundance: -
CDR3nt: TGTGCCAGCAGTTTGGATTCAAAGAACACCGGGGAGCTGTTTTTT; CDR3aa: CASSLDSKNTGELFF; v_gene: TRBV12-3/TRBV12-4; j_gene: TRBJ2-2; d_gene: -; abundance: few
CDR3nt: TGTGCCAGCAGTCTTGAGTGGCGGAGCAATCAGCCCCAGCATTTT; CDR3aa: CASSLEWRSNQPQHF; v_gene: TRBV27; j_gene: TRBJ1-5; d_gene: -; abundance: -
CDR3nt: TGTGCCAGCAGCTTAGGGGGCTCCCAAGAGGCCCAGTACTTC; CDR3aa: CASSLGGSQEAQYF; v_gene: TRBV7-2; j_gene: TRBJ2-5; d_gene: -; abundance: -
CDR3nt: TGCGCCAGCAGCCCCCGGAAAGGACAGGGGGCTTGGGGCTACACCTTC; CDR3aa: CASSPRKGQGAWGYTF; v_gene: TRBV4-1; j_gene: TRBJ1-2; d_gene: TRBD1; abundance: few
CDR3nt: TGTGCCAGCAGCCCCCAGACCGGGGTTGGGACAGATACGCAGTATTTT; CDR3aa: CASSPQTGVGTDTQYF; v_gene: TRBV7-9; j_gene: TRBJ2-3; d_gene: -; abundance: few
CDR3nt: TGTGCCAGCAGAAGAACAGAAAATCTTCTATCCTACGAGCAGTACTTC; CDR3aa: CASRRTENLLSYEQYF; v_gene: TRBV6-2/TRBV6-3; j_gene: TRBJ2-7; d_gene: -; abundance: many
CDR3nt: TGTGCCAGCAGTGAGCCTGGGTGGCCCCAGCATTTT; CDR3aa: CASSEPGWPQHF; v_gene: TRBV6-1; j_gene: TRBJ1-5; d_gene: -; abundance: -
CDR3nt: TGTGCCACCAGCAGAGGTCGTAGGGGAGAATCACCCCTCCACTTT; CDR3aa: CATSRGRRGESPLHF; v_gene: TRBV15; j_gene: TRBJ1-6; d_gene: -; abundance: -
CDR3nt: TGTGCCAGCAGACCATCATGGGTGTCAGAAGGATACGAGCAGTACTTC; CDR3aa: CASRPSWVSEGYEQYF; v_gene: TRBV4-2; j_gene: TRBJ2-7; d_gene: -; abundance: few